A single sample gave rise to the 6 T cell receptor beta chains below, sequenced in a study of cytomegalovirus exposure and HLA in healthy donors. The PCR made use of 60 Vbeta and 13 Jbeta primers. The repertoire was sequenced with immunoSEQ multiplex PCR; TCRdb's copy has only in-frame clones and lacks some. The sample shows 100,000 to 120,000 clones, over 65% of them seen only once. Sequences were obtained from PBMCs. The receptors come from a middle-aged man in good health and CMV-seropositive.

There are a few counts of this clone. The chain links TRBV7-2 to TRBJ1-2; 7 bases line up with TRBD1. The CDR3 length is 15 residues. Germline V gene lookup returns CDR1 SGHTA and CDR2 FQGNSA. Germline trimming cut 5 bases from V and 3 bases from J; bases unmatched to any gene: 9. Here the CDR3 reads CASSRRTGRDYGYTF. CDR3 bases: TGTGCCAGCAGCCGAAGGACAGGTCGAGACTATGGCTACACCTTC.

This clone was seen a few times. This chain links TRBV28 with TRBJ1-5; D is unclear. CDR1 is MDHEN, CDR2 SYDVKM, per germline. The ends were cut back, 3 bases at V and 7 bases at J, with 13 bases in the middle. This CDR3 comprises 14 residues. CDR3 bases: TGTGCCAGCAGTTTTCGGCAAGTGAGGCAGCCCCAGCATTTT. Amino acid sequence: CASSFRQVRQPQHF.

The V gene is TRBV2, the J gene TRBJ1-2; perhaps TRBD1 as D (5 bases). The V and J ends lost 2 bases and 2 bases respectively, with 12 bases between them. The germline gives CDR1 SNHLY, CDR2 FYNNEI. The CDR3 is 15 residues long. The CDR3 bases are TGTGCCAGCAGTGAATACCTGGACATAAACTATGGCTACACCTTC. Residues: CASSEYLDINYGYTF.

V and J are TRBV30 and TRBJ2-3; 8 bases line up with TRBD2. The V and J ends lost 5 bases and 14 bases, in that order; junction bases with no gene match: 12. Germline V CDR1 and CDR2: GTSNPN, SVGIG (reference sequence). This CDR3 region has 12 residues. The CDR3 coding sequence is TGTGCCTGGGGCCCGGGGGGGGGCCGTCCGTATTTT. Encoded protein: CAWGPGGGRPYF.

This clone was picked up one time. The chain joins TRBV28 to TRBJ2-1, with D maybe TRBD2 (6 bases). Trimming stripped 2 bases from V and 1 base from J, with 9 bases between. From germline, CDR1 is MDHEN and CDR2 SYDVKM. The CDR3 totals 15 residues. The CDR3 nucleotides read TGTGCCAGCAGTTTAAGGGGACTGTCCTACAATGAGCAGTTCTTC. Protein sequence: CASSLRGLSYNEQFF. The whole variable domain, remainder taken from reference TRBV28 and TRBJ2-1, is DVKVTQSSRYLVKRTGEKVFLECVQDMDHENMFWYRQDPGLGLRLIYFSYDVKMKEKGDIPEGYSVSREKKERFSLILESASTNQTSMYLCASSLRGLSYNEQFFGPGTRLTVL.

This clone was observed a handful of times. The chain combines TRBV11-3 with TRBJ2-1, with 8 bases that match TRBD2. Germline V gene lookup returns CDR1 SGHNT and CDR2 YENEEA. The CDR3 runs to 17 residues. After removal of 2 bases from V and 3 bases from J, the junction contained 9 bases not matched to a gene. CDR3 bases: TGTGCCAGCAGCTTATCCCTACGAGCGGGAGACTACAATGAGCAGTTCTTC. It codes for CASSLSLRAGDYNEQFF.